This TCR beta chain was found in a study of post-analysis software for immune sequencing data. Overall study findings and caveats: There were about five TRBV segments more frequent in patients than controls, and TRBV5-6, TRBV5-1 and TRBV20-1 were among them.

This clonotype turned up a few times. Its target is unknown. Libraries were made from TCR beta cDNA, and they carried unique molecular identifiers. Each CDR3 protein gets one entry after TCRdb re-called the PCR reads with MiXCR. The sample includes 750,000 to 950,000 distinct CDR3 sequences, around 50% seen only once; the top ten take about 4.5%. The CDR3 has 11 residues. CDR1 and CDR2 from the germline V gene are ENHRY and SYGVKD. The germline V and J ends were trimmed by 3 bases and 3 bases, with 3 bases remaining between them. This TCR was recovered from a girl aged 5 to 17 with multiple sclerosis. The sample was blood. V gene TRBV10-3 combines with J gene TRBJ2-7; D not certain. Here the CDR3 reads CAISELYEQYF. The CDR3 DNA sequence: TGTGCCATCAGTGAACTCTACGAGCAGTACTTC.